These 29 T cell receptor beta chains originate from one sample sequenced in a study of graft-versus-host responses after intestinal transplantation. These receptors are not linked to any known antigen. This table comes from immunoSEQ multiplex PCR, and its TCRdb copy is limited to in-frame clones, with some not included. The table lists about 73,000 clones, around 90% of them singletons, with about 4% in the top ten. Sequenced here: unstimulated CD8+ T cells sorted from spleen or lymph node cells, sampled before transplant. The receptor source for this set is a human donor who was the organ donor for an intestinal transplant.

This rearrangement joins TRBV4-1 to TRBJ1-6; D remains unclear. The germline gives CDR1 MGHRA, CDR2 YSYEKL. This CDR3 has 17 residues. V was pared by 0 bases and J by 13 bases, with 22 bases between. Written as DNA, the CDR3 is TGCGCCAGCAGCCAAGACCCCCCGGGTAGAGGGATTAACCCCCTCCACTTT. This gives the protein CASSQDPPGRGINPLHF.

The gene calls are TRBV4-3 and TRBJ1-1, with a tentative D call TRBD1 (5 bases). V dropped 1 base and J dropped 0 bases, with 9 bases sitting between them. CDR3 size: 15 residues. Germline loops: CDR1 LGHNA, CDR2 YSLEER. CDR3 loop: CASSQGTGMNTEAFF. CDR3 coding DNA: TGCGCCAGCAGCCAAGGAACAGGCATGAACACTGAAGCTTTCTTT.

This sequence joins TRBV13 and TRBJ1-6, with unresolved D. From germline, CDR1 is PRHDT and CDR2 FYEKMQ (reference sequence). This CDR3 region has 15 residues. V was clipped by 7 bases and J by 8 bases, with 18 bases between them. CDR3 sequence: CASNLGSGSHSPLHF. The CDR3, as DNA: TGTGCCAGCAACCTAGGGTCGGGATCGCATTCACCCCTCCACTTT.

In this sample, this clone turned up once. The chain combines TRBV5-6 with TRBJ2-3, with a weak D call TRBD2 (5 bases). Trimming took 1 base from V and 0 from J, leaving 9 bases between them. Germline V gene lookup returns CDR1 SGHDT and CDR2 YYEEEE. This CDR3 region has 15 residues. For the CDR3, the DNA is TGTGCCAGCAGCTTGCCGGCTAGCAGCACAGATACGCAGTATTTT. It encodes CASSLPASSTDTQYF.

This chain joins TRBV6-5 and TRBJ2-2, with D tentatively TRBD2 (5 bases). Trimming took 6 bases from V and 7 from J, leaving 15 bases between them. This CDR3 is 14 amino acids long. CDR1 is MNHEY and CDR2 is SVGAGI in the germline V gene. The CDR3 nucleotides are TGTGCCAGCAGCCGAACTAGGTTGGTCGGGGAGCTGTTTTTT. Protein sequence: CASSRTRLVGELFF.

This clone was found once. The chain carries TRBV6-6 and TRBJ1-2; no firm D call. V lost 2 bases, J lost 14 bases, and 9 bases lay in between. Germline V gene lookup returns CDR1 MNHNY and CDR2 SVGAGI (reference sequence). This CDR3 is 10 amino acids long. The CDR3 sequence is CASSYTIPTF. As DNA, the CDR3 is TGTGCCAGCAGTTACACTATCCCGACCTTC.

This chain connects TRBV2 to TRBJ1-5; TRBD1 is a possible D gene (6 bases). The CDR3 loop spans 16 amino acids. Germline V gene lookup returns CDR1 SNHLY and CDR2 FYNNEI. V was trimmed by 6 bases and J by 5 bases, leaving 20 bases between them. CDR3 region: CASRQSTNRDHQPQHF. CDR3 nucleotides: TGTGCCAGCAGACAGAGTACCAACAGGGACCATCAGCCCCAGCATTTT.

This clone was observed a single time. The V gene is TRBV5-8, the J gene TRBJ2-7; unclear D gene. CDR1 and CDR2 (germline): SGHTS, YDEGEE. V lost 0 bases to trimming and J lost 3 bases, with 4 bases between them. CDR3 size: 12 residues. In DNA, the CDR3 is TGTGCCAGCAGCTTGGACAACTACGAGCAGTACGTC. Translated, it gives CASSLDNYEQYV.

Turning to this clone: This same CDR3 is encoded by further DNA sequences in the sample. The CDR3 DNA reads as TGTGCCAGCAGTGTAGGCGGGTACACAGAGACTAACTATGGCTACACCTTC. This translates into CASSVGGYTETNYGYTF. This sequence joins TRBV6-1 and TRBJ1-2; D uncertain. This CDR3 region has 17 residues. The germline V gene has CDR1 MNHNS and CDR2 SASEGT. Trimming took 4 bases from V and 0 from J, leaving 18 bases between them.

This clone has more than one count but fewer than ten. The chain links TRBV6-6 to TRBJ1-5; D gene ambiguous. CDR3 length: 14 amino acids. Germline CDR1 and CDR2: MNHNY and SVGAGI (reference sequence). With 0 bases removed from V and 7 bases from J, the gap between germline ends came to 10 bases. The CDR3, as DNA: TGTGCCAGCAGTTACTCGGAGATCCGGCAGCCCCAGCATTTT. This translates into CASSYSEIRQPQHF.

The V call is TRBV7-8, the J call TRBJ2-5, with 12 bases lining up with TRBD2. Germline assignment: CDR1 SGHVS and CDR2 FQNEAQ. J lost 1 base, V lost 6 bases, and 3 bases had no gene match. This CDR3 is built from 15 residues. The CDR3 sequence is CASRGTSGLQETQYF. The CDR3 DNA reads as TGTGCCAGCAGGGGGACTAGCGGGCTCCAAGAGACCCAGTACTTC.

The chain employs TRBV7-3 and TRBJ2-7; a possible D gene is TRBD1 (6 bases). Germline CDR1 SGHTA, CDR2 FQGTGA. The CDR3 length is 14 residues. Trimming took 2 bases from V and 5 from J, leaving 13 bases between them. CDR3 DNA sequence: TGTGCCAGCAGCTTAGTTGGAGCAGGGGACGAGCAGTACGTC. Amino acid sequence: CASSLVGAGDEQYV.

The chain carries TRBV28 and TRBJ2-5; D may be TRBD1 (5 bases). CDR1 is MDHEN and CDR2 is SYDVKM in the germline V gene. Between the trimmed V and J ends, which lost 5 bases and 2 bases, there was a span of 15 bases. The CDR3 length is 15 residues. The CDR3 loop reads CASSPGSTVQETQYF. CDR3 nucleotides: TGTGCCAGCAGTCCAGGCTCGACAGTACAAGAGACCCAGTACTTC.

This rearrangement joins TRBV5-1 to TRBJ1-5; 7 positions agree with TRBD1. Trimming removed 7 bases from V and 5 bases from J; junction bases left unmatched: 3. The CDR3 has 12 amino acids. Germline values: CDR1 SGHRS, CDR2 YFSETQ. The CDR3 loop is CASPRGDQPQHF. The CDR3 bases are TGCGCCAGCCCCAGGGGGGATCAGCCCCAGCATTTT.

The V gene is TRBV5-8, the J gene TRBJ2-1, with D possibly TRBD2 on 6 matching bases. CDR3 length: 17 residues. Germline V gives CDR1 SGHTS, CDR2 YDEGEE. V shed 2 bases and J shed 0 bases, with 15 bases lying between them. Here the CDR3 reads CASSLGDLLSSYNEQFF. The CDR3 nucleotides are TGTGCCAGCAGCTTAGGGGACTTGCTTAGCTCCTACAATGAGCAGTTCTTC. The variable domain in full, completed from reference TRBV5-8 and TRBJ2-1, reads EAGVTQSPTHLIKTRGQQATLRCSPISGHTSVYWYQQALGLGLQFLLWYDEGEERNRGNFPPRFSGRQFPNYSSELNVNALELEDSALYLCASSLGDLLSSYNEQFFGPGTRLTVL.

This chain uses TRBV11-1 with TRBJ2-7; D unclear. V lost 1 base and J lost 2, with 12 bases in between. Germline V gene sequence: CDR1 SGHAT, CDR2 FQDESV (reference sequence). The CDR3 runs to 15 residues. CDR3 sequence (DNA): TGTGCCAGCAGCTTAGGTCAGGAAATTACCTACGAGCAGTACGTC. It specifies CASSLGQEITYEQYV.

This clone was observed once. The rearrangement uses TRBV19 and TRBJ1-5, with 12 positions matching TRBD1. The J segment lost 7 bases and the V segment lost 6 bases, leaving 7 bases of the junction unmatched. This CDR3 region has 15 residues. CDR1 and CDR2 (germline): LNHDA, SQIVND (reference sequence). Here the CDR3 DNA reads TGTGCCAGTAGGGGACAGGGGGCGATTAGCCAGCCCCAGCATTTT. Translating gives CASRGQGAISQPQHF.

J is TRBJ1-1 and V is TRBV5-6, with D tentatively TRBD1 (5 bases). Looked up from germline, CDR1 is SGHDT and CDR2 is YYEEEE. The length of the CDR3 is 12 residues. The ends were cut back, 7 bases at V and 5 bases at J, with 12 bases in the middle. In DNA, the CDR3 is TGTGCCAGCGGGGGGGGTACAACTGAAGCTTTCTTT. Translated: CASGGGTTEAFF.

The chain has TRBV19 and TRBJ1-2; 7 positions match TRBD1. The CDR3 sequence is 14 residues long. With 6 bases clipped from V and 4 bases from J, the junction kept 8 bases outside the gene matches. Germline V gene lookup returns CDR1 LNHDA and CDR2 SQIVND (reference sequence). In nucleotides, the CDR3 is TGTGCCAGTAGGGACCTTGGACAGGTCTATGGCTACACCTTC. Translating it yields CASRDLGQVYGYTF.

This chain uses TRBV4-1 with TRBJ2-6; TRBD1 matches at 9 bases. Germline CDR1 MGHRA, CDR2 YSYEKL. V was pared by 2 bases and J by 2 bases, with 4 bases of the junction left unmatched. The CDR3 extends over 17 amino acids. The CDR3 is CASSQPTGGTGANVLTF. In DNA form, the CDR3 reads TGCGCCAGCAGCCAACCGACAGGGGGGACTGGGGCCAACGTCCTGACTTTC.

The V call is TRBV6-5, the J call TRBJ2-1, with 9 nucleotides matching TRBD1. With V trimmed by 7 bases and J by 6 bases, 10 bases remained unmatched. There are 15 residues in the CDR3. Germline values: CDR1 MNHEY, CDR2 SVGAGI. DNA of the CDR3: TGTGCCAGCATCGGTCCGGACAGGGGCTTCAATGAGCAGTTCTTC. The encoded protein is CASIGPDRGFNEQFF.

The rearrangement uses TRBV5-8 and TRBJ2-3, with TRBD2 matching over 9 bases. This CDR3 comprises 15 residues. Germline values: CDR1 SGHTS, CDR2 YDEGEE. V lost 4 bases and J lost 2; bases outside the gene matches: 5. The CDR3 coding sequence is TGTGCCAGCAGCACGGGACTAGCTTCCACAGATACGCAGTATTTT. Residues: CASSTGLASTDTQYF.

This chain links TRBV28 with TRBJ2-5, with TRBD2 identical over 12 bases. This CDR3 has 16 amino acids. V gave up 3 bases and J gave up 2 bases; unmatched junction bases: 4. Germline CDR1 reads MDHEN; CDR2 reads SYDVKM. Here the CDR3 reads CASSFRLAGGQETQYF. CDR3 sequence (DNA): TGTGCCAGCAGTTTTAGGCTAGCGGGGGGGCAAGAGACCCAGTACTTC.

This rearrangement joins TRBV7-9 to TRBJ2-1; D is uncertain. The V end was cut by 3 bases, the J end by 6 bases, with 18 bases between. Germline CDR1 and CDR2: SEHNR and FQNEAQ (reference sequence). The CDR3 length is 16 residues. CDR3 DNA sequence: TGTGCCAGCAGCTTTTCCGGGTCTTCCACTCTCAATGAGCAGTTCTTC. Translated, it gives CASSFSGSSTLNEQFF.

The CDR3 reads CASNHWTGSSYNEQFF. CDR3 DNA sequence: TGTGCCAGCAACCATTGGACAGGGAGCTCCTACAATGAGCAGTTCTTC. This rearrangement joins TRBV6-6 to TRBJ2-1; 8 bases are shared with TRBD1. The CDR3 totals 16 residues. CDR1 is MNHNY and CDR2 is SVGAGI in the germline V gene (reference sequence). V lost 7 bases, J lost 0 bases, and 8 bases stayed unmatched.

The V and J genes are TRBV6-1 and TRBJ1-1; D not certain. The CDR3 sequence is 15 residues long. V shed 6 bases and J shed 0 bases, with 14 bases lying between them. Germline CDR1 MNHNS, CDR2 SASEGT. This CDR3 reads CASRGARYLNTEAFF. CDR3 coding DNA: TGTGCCAGCAGGGGAGCCAGATACCTGAACACTGAAGCTTTCTTT.

The chain employs TRBV30 and TRBJ2-7, with 8 bases aligning to TRBD2. J lost 3 bases, V lost 2 bases, and 3 bases had no gene match. This CDR3 is 13 amino acids long. Per the germline V gene, CDR1 is GTSNPN and CDR2 is SVGIG (reference sequence). CDR3 amino acids: CAWSPGLVYEQYV. Here the CDR3 DNA reads TGTGCCTGGAGTCCGGGACTAGTCTACGAGCAGTACGTC.

This CDR3 is CASSHLQGNSPLHF. In DNA, the CDR3 is TGCGCCAGCAGCCACCTGCAGGGTAATTCACCCCTCCACTTT. The genes are TRBV4-1 and TRBJ1-6, with D perhaps matching TRBD1 (5 bases). The germline CDR1 and CDR2 sequences are MGHRA and YSYEKL. The CDR3 is made up of 14 amino acids. V was clipped by 3 bases and J by 6 bases, with 9 bases between them.

The chain is built from TRBV13 and TRBJ2-1; the match to TRBD2 covers 9 bases. V was pared by 5 bases and J by 0 bases, with 5 bases of the junction left unmatched. Germline V gene lookup returns CDR1 PRHDT and CDR2 FYEKMQ (reference sequence). The CDR3 runs 16 residues. The CDR3 nucleotides read TGTGCCAGCAGCGCTAGCGGGGCAAGCTCCTACAATGAGCAGTTCTTC. Its protein product is CASSASGASSYNEQFF.